This record concerns one T cell receptor beta chain sequence. The assay was immunoSEQ multiplex PCR, and TCRdb's table has in-frame clones only and misses some. The sample shows just over 25,000 clones, about 90% of them seen only once. With V trimmed by 4 bases and J by 5 bases, 12 bases remained unmatched. CDR1 and CDR2 from the germline V gene are SGHNT and YENEEA. This CDR3 has 16 residues. These data originate in a study of tissue T cells after allogeneic stem cell transplantation. The TCR originated in a male donor aged 60 or over who later had graft-versus-host disease after an allogeneic stem cell transplant. The chain joins TRBV11-3 to TRBJ2-5; 8 nucleotides line up with TRBD2. Sequenced material: blood, taken before transplantation. The CDR3 DNA reads TGTGCCAGCAGCTCCGCTGTAGCGGGATCAGGGGAGACCCAGTACTTC. This sequence encodes CASSSAVAGSGETQYF.